Each of the 5 T cell receptor beta chains below was sequenced from the same sample in a study of blood T cell repertoires in COVID-19 (dated by TCRdb to 2019 to 2021). The library was obtained by the immunoSEQ multiplex PCR assay. Not all clones reach the TCRdb copy of this immuneACCESS table, which keeps in-frame sequences only. Checked studies attribute under half of the gap to unresolved V genes and leave the rest unexplained. The sample table records roughly 340,000 clones; about 90% of these occur just once. The ten largest clones take up 1.5% to 2.5% of the sample. Source material: PBMCs or T cells enriched from blood (not recorded which). Source of these receptors: a man aged 35-49 years in a cohort exposed to, infected with or recovered from COVID-19 (not recorded which).

Notes on this clone: Other nucleotide sequences from this sample produce the same CDR3. The CDR3 loop is CASSSQGLSGNTIYF. Here the CDR3 DNA reads TGTGCCAGCAGTTCCCAGGGACTCTCTGGAAACACCATATATTTT. V is TRBV5-5 and J is TRBJ1-3, with D possibly being TRBD1 (5 bases). Deletions cut 5 bases from V and 0 bases from J, with 12 bases between. This CDR3 comprises 15 residues. Germline values: CDR1 SGHKS, CDR2 YYEKEE (reference sequence).

The V call is TRBV5-1, the J call TRBJ2-1; 10 bases fit TRBD1. J gave up 6 bases and V 6 bases, and 6 bases lay outside the gene matches. Germline V gene sequence: CDR1 SGHRS, CDR2 YFSETQ. This CDR3 is built from 14 residues. CDR3 sequence: CASTWGQGTNEQFF. In DNA form, the CDR3 reads TGCGCCAGCACGTGGGGACAGGGGACCAATGAGCAGTTCTTC.

The chain recombines TRBV5-1 with TRBJ2-7, with D hard to call. The CDR3 length is 13 residues. In germline, CDR1 is SGHRS, CDR2 YFSETQ. V shed 0 bases and J shed 1 base, with 5 bases lying between them. The CDR3 sequence is CASSLGASYEQYF. CDR3 DNA sequence: TGCGCCAGCAGCTTGGGAGCGTCCTACGAGCAGTACTTC.

V and J are TRBV19 and TRBJ1-1; 7 positions match TRBD1. The CDR3 is made up of 15 amino acids. J gave up 0 bases and V 7 bases, and 8 bases lay outside the gene matches. Germline CDR1 and CDR2: LNHDA and SQIVND (reference sequence). The CDR3 coding sequence is TGTGCCAGTACCAAAGGACAGGCTTTGAACACTGAAGCTTTCTTT. Its protein product is CASTKGQALNTEAFF.

This chain joins TRBV13 and TRBJ2-7, with D tentatively TRBD1 (7 bases). Trimming pared 4 bases from V and 5 bases from J, leaving 15 bases between. Per germline, CDR1 PRHDT and CDR2 FYEKMQ (reference sequence). This CDR3 spans 14 amino acids. CDR3 protein: CASSSRPGGHEQYF. The CDR3 DNA reads as TGTGCCAGCAGCTCCCGACCAGGGGGGCACGAGCAGTACTTC.